The next 10 T cell receptor beta chains were all read from a single sample in a study of shared clonotypes between healthy human individuals (dated by TCRdb to the early 2020s). Library preparation was by the immunoSEQ multiplex PCR assay. The table comes from immuneACCESS by way of TCRdb, which keeps in-frame sequences with V and J called. Part of the clones is missing from these tables; in studies checked, under half for an unresolved V gene and the rest for unknown reasons. Across this sample there are more than 550,000 clones, with roughly 91% seen only once. Together, the top ten hold about 34% of the sample. Sequenced: memory CD8+ T cells from PBMCs. Interpreted using the paper, the cell subset or site label stands for: CD45RO+ cells pooled with CCR7-negative TemRA cells. The receptor set was obtained from a man younger than 30 in good health. Some clones in this sample may be carry-over from other donors' samples.

The V call is TRBV10-1, the J call TRBJ1-5; D gene unclear. This CDR3 comprises 17 residues. The germline gives CDR1 WNHNN, CDR2 SYGVQD (reference sequence). The V end was cut by 0 bases, the J end by 0 bases, with 12 bases between. Here the CDR3 DNA reads TGCGCCAGCAGTGAGTCGAGTCGCCGGTGTAGCAATCAGCCCCAGCATTTT. It yields the protein CASSESSRRCSNQPQHF.

The chain uses TRBV5-6 and TRBJ1-1; perhaps TRBD1 as D (6 bases). Germline values: CDR1 SGHDT, CDR2 YYEEEE. CDR3 size: 14 residues. The ends were cut back, 5 bases at V and 0 bases at J, with 11 bases in the middle. The CDR3 sequence is CASRYREMNTEAFF. As DNA, the CDR3 is TGTGCCAGCAGGTACAGGGAAATGAACACTGAAGCTTTCTTT.

This clone was counted a few times. The chain couples TRBV30 to TRBJ1-1, with 7 bases lining up with TRBD1. The CDR3 runs 13 residues. Germline CDR1 GTSNPN, CDR2 SVGIG (reference sequence). The trim removed 3 bases at V and 7 bases at J, leaving 8 bases unmatched. The CDR3 DNA reads as TGTGCCTGGAGCGACAGGGTAGGGAATGAAGCTTTCTTT. Its protein is CAWSDRVGNEAFF. Filled out from reference TRBV30 and TRBJ1-1, the complete variable domain reads SQTIHQWPATLVQPVGSPLSLECTVEGTSNPNLYWYRQAAGRGLQLLFYSVGIGQISSEVPQNLSASRPQDRQFILSSKKLLLSDSGFYLCAWSDRVGNEAFFGQGTRLTVV.

The gene calls are TRBV4-1 and TRBJ2-5; TRBD2 aligns across 16 bases. Germline V gene lookup returns CDR1 MGHRA and CDR2 YSYEKL. V lost 6 bases to trimming and J lost 4 bases; unmatched junction nucleotides: 8. This CDR3 region has 17 residues. The CDR3 DNA reads as TGCGCCAGCAGGAAGGGACTAGCGGGAGGGCCCGGAGAGACCCAGTACTTC. This gives the protein CASRKGLAGGPGETQYF.

This clone was recorded at least ten times. J is TRBJ2-1 and V is TRBV4-1; TRBD2 agrees at 11 bases. The CDR3 length is 15 residues. The V segment lost 4 bases and the J segment 2 bases; nucleotides outside the gene matches: 1. Looked up from germline, CDR1 is MGHRA and CDR2 is YSYEKL. The CDR3 DNA reads TGCGCCAGCAGCCCGGGACTAGCGGCCTACAATGAGCAGTTCTTC. Translating it yields CASSPGLAAYNEQFF.

The chain carries TRBV12-2 and TRBJ2-1; TRBD2 reflects the table's D call only, with no check against the DNA. TRBV12-2 is listed as a pseudogene. The CDR3 consists of 15 residues. In DNA, the CDR3 is TGTGCAAGTCGCCAAGGGACTAGCGGGAGCCCTGAGCAGTTCTTC. Its translation is CASRQGTSGSPEQFF.

The rearrangement uses TRBV6-5 and TRBJ2-7; D is perhaps TRBD1 (6 bases). Germline V gene data show CDR1 as MNHEY and CDR2 as SVGAGI. The CDR3 runs 15 residues. V was clipped by 5 bases and J by 2 bases, with 16 bases between them. CDR3 sequence reads: CASSNAGQPPYEQYF. The DNA for the CDR3 is TGTGCCAGCAGTAACGCCGGACAGCCTCCCTACGAGCAGTACTTC.

The chain joins TRBV6-5 to TRBJ1-2; D might be TRBD1 (5 bases). This CDR3 contains 15 residues. Germline CDR1 MNHEY, CDR2 SVGAGI. Between the trimmed V and J ends, which lost 5 bases and 4 bases, there was a span of 17 bases. CDR3 in amino acids: CASSTIGVSSYGYTF. The CDR3 DNA sequence: TGTGCCAGCAGTACCATAGGGGTTTCGTCCTATGGCTACACCTTC.

This chain links TRBV5-4 with TRBJ2-7; TRBD1 is a possible D gene (6 bases). Germline-derived CDR1 and CDR2 are SGHNT and YYREEE (reference sequence). The CDR3 is made up of 15 amino acids. Trimming took off 4 bases at V and 4 bases at J, with 18 bases between the two ends. The CDR3 DNA sequence: TGTGCCAGCAGCCTGGGGGCAGGGATGAGATACGAGCAGTACTTC. It translates to CASSLGAGMRYEQYF. Drawing the rest from reference TRBV5-4 and TRBJ2-7, the complete variable domain is ETGVTQSPTHLIKTRGQQVTLRCSSQSGHNTVSWYQQALGQGPQFIFQYYREEENGRGNFPPRFSGLQFPNYSSELNVNALELDDSALYLCASSLGAGMRYEQYFGPGTRLTVT.

A note on this clone: The sample has other DNA sequences that encode this CDR3 too. The chain is built from TRBV5-4 and TRBJ2-7, with 11 bases aligning to TRBD2. The CDR3 contains 14 residues. Germline V CDR1 and CDR2: SGHNT, YYREEE (reference sequence). After removal of 4 bases from V and 4 bases from J, the junction contained 4 bases not matched to a gene. For the CDR3, the DNA is TGTGCCAGCAGCCTGGGGACTAGCGGATACGAGCAGTACTTC. It encodes CASSLGTSGYEQYF.